This T cell receptor beta chain derives from a study of blood T cell repertoires in COVID-19. Study in general: Samples taken during acute and convalescent COVID-19 were collected in the United States, Italy and Spain. The analysed material was cDNA or gDNA that came from T cells, B-cell-depleted T cells, or PBMCs.

Clones were read by immunoSEQ multiplex PCR, and TCRdb kept only the in-frame ones, dropping some. The data show a few hundred thousand clones, with about 79% seen just once and 1.4% held by the top ten. The sample comprised peripheral blood. The receptor was derived from a woman aged 35 to 49 who had recovered from COVID-19.

CDR3 nucleotides: TGTGCCAGCAGTTACCATAGCGGGGGGAAGGTTGAGCAGTTCTTC. Translating it yields CASSYHSGGKVEQFF. The V gene is TRBV6-5, the J gene TRBJ2-1; 10 bases agree with TRBD2. V was clipped by 2 bases and J by 9 bases; unmatched bases: 7. CDR3 length equals 15 residues. Germline V lookup: CDR1 MNHEY, CDR2 SVGAGI.